Listed here are 6 T cell receptor beta chains from one sample, sequenced in a study of blood T cell repertoires in COVID-19. Generated by immunoSEQ multiplex PCR, the TCRdb table keeps only in-frame clones and is missing some. Of some 150,000 clones listed, 85% to 90% are singletons. Sequenced sample: peripheral blood. The receptors were gathered from a woman in her fifties or sixties with acute or convalescent COVID-19.

The chain joins TRBV5-5 to TRBJ1-2; no reliable D call. Between the trimmed V and J ends, which lost 6 bases and 8 bases, there was a span of 20 bases. Germline CDR1 and CDR2: SGHKS and YYEKEE (reference sequence). The length of the CDR3 is 14 residues. The CDR3 nucleotides read TGTGCCAGCAACCGAGATTTTAACCCCCTGGGCTACACCTTC. Encoded protein: CASNRDFNPLGYTF.

The chain joins TRBV7-2 to TRBJ2-3, with D perhaps matching TRBD2 (7 bases). This CDR3 is built from 15 residues. Germline V gives CDR1 SGHTA, CDR2 FQGNSA. Trimming stripped 1 base from V and 4 bases from J, with 12 bases between. The DNA of the CDR3 is TGTGCCAGCAGCTTAGAGGGGGGGGTCCCAGATACGCAGTATTTT. Residues: CASSLEGGVPDTQYF.

The chain recombines TRBV3-1 (or the pseudogene TRBV3-2) with TRBJ2-7, with TRBD1 identical over 11 bases. CDR1 and CDR2 (germline): LGHDT, YNNKEL (reference sequence). V lost 6 bases to trimming and J lost 1 base; unmatched junction nucleotides: 8. CDR3 size: 16 residues. This chain's CDR3 is CASRASGTGGSYEQYF. The CDR3 nucleotides read TGTGCCAGCAGAGCTTCCGGGACAGGGGGGTCCTACGAGCAGTACTTC.

This chain joins TRBV12-3 or TRBV12-4 and TRBJ1-2, with 8 positions matching TRBD1. The CDR3 spans 13 residues. Trimming took 5 bases from V and 7 from J; bases not matched to a gene: 6. The CDR3 DNA follows: TGTGCCAGCAGTCCTCAGGGGGCTGGTGGCTACACCTTC. This codes for CASSPQGAGGYTF.

This chain uses TRBV3-1 (or the pseudogene TRBV3-2) with TRBJ1-1; D perhaps matches TRBD1 (6 bases). With 0 bases removed from V and 5 bases from J, the gap between germline ends came to 7 bases. The CDR3 is 13 amino acids. Germline V CDR1 and CDR2: LGHDT, YNNKEL (reference sequence). As DNA, the CDR3 is TGTGCCAGCAGCCAAGAGGACAGAACTGAAGCTTTCTTT. Translating gives CASSQEDRTEAFF.

This rearrangement joins TRBV18 to TRBJ1-5; 7 bases are a match to TRBD1. CDR1 and CDR2 (germline): KGHSH, LQKENI. V shed 5 bases, J shed 5 bases, and the junction held 9 bases outside the gene matches. The CDR3 extends over 15 amino acids. The CDR3 is CASSDLQGVDQPQHF. CDR3 coding DNA: TGTGCCAGCTCAGATCTCCAGGGGGTTGATCAGCCCCAGCATTTT.